This section outlines one T cell receptor beta chain sequence together with its context. Its target is unknown. V was cut by 5 bases and J by 9 bases, with 11 bases left in between. The V gene's germline CDR1 is SNHLY and CDR2 FYNNEI. CDR3 size: 12 residues. Sequencing used immunoSEQ multiplex PCR; TCRdb keeps in-frame clones, though not all of them. The sample holds tens of thousands of clones; around nine tenths are singletons and the top ten take over 2%. This specimen comes from a study of T cell responses to AZD1222 COVID-19 vaccine. Overall study results and limits: Across the whole spike, CD4 TCRs peaked at regions 160-218 and 743-854.

The chain joins TRBV2 to TRBJ2-1, with D hard to call. The specimen comprised peripheral blood, sampled on day 0 of AZD1222 vaccination. This receptor was taken from an adult in good health. The CDR3 region is CASSTDRFEQFF. CDR3 nucleotides: TGTGCCAGCAGTACGGACCGATTTGAGCAGTTCTTC.